Below are 27 T cell receptor beta chains sequenced from a single sample in a study of vaccination and CD4 T cells after COVID-19. What these receptors recognize is not known. The treatment here: approximately 10-day PBMC culture with coronavirus spike peptide pools or control peptides (ViraFEST assay). Sequencing of DNA taken from cultured CD4+ T cells relied on the Oncomine TCR Beta short-read assay. TCRdb redid the calling of the PCR reads with MiXCR, one entry per CDR3 protein. The top ten hold approximately 30% of the sample, which has roughly 12,000 distinct CDR3 sequences, under 35% seen once. The specimen was CD4+ T cells from blood, cultured in vitro, collected before SARS-CoV-2 vaccination. These TCRs come from a human donor who received a COVID-19 vaccine.

This chain connects TRBV11-3 to TRBJ2-7, with a weak D call TRBD1 (6 bases). The CDR3 is 15 amino acids. Looked up from germline, CDR1 is SGHNT and CDR2 is YENEEA. V dropped 0 bases and J dropped 9 bases, with 18 bases sitting between them. CDR3 sequence reads: CASSLEGAVVRGQYF. As DNA, the CDR3 is TGTGCCAGCAGCTTAGAGGGGGCTGTCGTGAGGGGGCAGTACTTC.

This clonotype was observed a few times. The DNA of the CDR3 is TGTGCCAGCAGTTACTCGACCCAGGGGGCCGGTCAGCCCCAGCATTTT. Translation gives CASSYSTQGAGQPQHF. The chain is built from TRBV6-5 and TRBJ1-5, with 8 bases aligning to TRBD1. The CDR3 is 16 residues long. Germline lookup yields CDR1 MNHEY and CDR2 SVGAGI. The V and J ends lost 0 bases and 6 bases, in that order; junction bases with no gene match: 7.

The sample holds a few counts of this clonotype. The rearrangement uses TRBV19 and TRBJ2-7; 7 bases agree with TRBD1. After removal of 5 bases from V and 1 base from J, the junction contained 11 bases not matched to a gene. Looked up from germline, CDR1 is LNHDA and CDR2 is SQIVND (reference sequence). The CDR3 has 16 residues. CDR3 sequence reads: CASSSRTGDGSYEQYF. The DNA for the CDR3 is TGTGCCAGTAGTTCCCGGACAGGTGACGGATCCTACGAGCAGTACTTC.

V and J are TRBV7-7 and TRBJ2-7; D ambiguous. The CDR3 is 13 amino acids. With 2 bases removed from V and 7 bases from J, the gap between germline ends came to 12 bases. Per the germline V gene, CDR1 is SSHAT and CDR2 is FNYEAQ (reference sequence). The CDR3 coding sequence is TGTGCCAGCAGCTTAAGTCCCGCCGGGGAGCAGTACTTC. Translated, it gives CASSLSPAGEQYF.

This chain's CDR3 is CASSPRGGSSTDTQYF. DNA for the CDR3: TGTGCCAGCAGCCCAAGGGGGGGAAGCAGCACAGATACGCAGTATTTT. The rearrangement links TRBV7-8 to TRBJ2-3; weak D call: TRBD2 (7 bases). Germline loops: CDR1 SGHVS, CDR2 FQNEAQ. The CDR3 consists of 16 residues. Trimming took off 5 bases at V and 0 bases at J, with 15 bases between the two ends.

This clonotype was picked up a small number of times. The chain combines TRBV25-1 with TRBJ1-2, with 10 bases matching TRBD1. Germline V lookup: CDR1 MGHDK, CDR2 SYGVNS. Trimming at V came to 5 bases and at J to 4 bases, leaving 7 bases not matched to a gene. This CDR3 has 15 amino acids. The CDR3 DNA reads as TGTGCCAGCAGTCGACAGGGGGCGGAAGGCTATGGCTACACCTTC. It specifies CASSRQGAEGYGYTF.

The chain is built from TRBV12-3 or TRBV12-4 and TRBJ2-7, with D possibly matching TRBD1 (6 bases). The CDR3 sequence is 15 residues long. Trimming took 5 bases from V and 5 from J, leaving 19 bases between them. In DNA, the CDR3 is TGTGCCAGCAGTCTACAGATCGACAGGACGGACGAGCAGTACTTC. Amino acids: CASSLQIDRTDEQYF.

This chain connects TRBV15 to TRBJ2-2; the D call may be TRBD1 or TRBD2 (5 bases each). CDR3 length: 15 residues. Looked up from germline, CDR1 is LNHNV and CDR2 is YYDKDF (reference sequence). Deletions cut 4 bases from V and 2 bases from J, with 11 bases between. The CDR3 region is CATSMFRDNTGELFF. The CDR3 DNA reads TGTGCCACCAGCATGTTCAGGGACAACACCGGGGAGCTGTTTTTT.

The gene calls are TRBV18 and TRBJ2-7; 8 bases are shared with TRBD1. The junction had 5 bases not matched to a gene; V was cut back by 4 bases and J by 6 bases. This CDR3 is built from 13 residues. Germline CDR1 reads KGHSH; CDR2 reads LQKENI. CDR3: CASSRQGAGEQYF. The CDR3 nucleotides read TGTGCCAGCTCACGCCAGGGGGCTGGCGAGCAGTACTTC. Variable domain in full (rest from reference TRBV18 and TRBJ2-7): NAGVMQNPRHLVRRRGQEARLRCSPMKGHSHVYWYRQLPEEGLKFMVYLQKENIIDESGMPKERFSAEFPKEGPSILRIQQVVRGDSAAYFCASSRQGAGEQYFGPGTRLTVT.

The chain recombines TRBV20-1 with TRBJ2-3, with 8 bases that match TRBD2. Germline values: CDR1 DFQATT, CDR2 SNEGSKA (reference sequence). J was trimmed by 2 bases and V by 2 bases; bases with no gene match: 6. The CDR3 consists of 15 residues. The CDR3: CSARPGLGFTDTQYF. CDR3 nucleotide sequence: TGCAGTGCTAGACCGGGACTAGGGTTCACAGATACGCAGTATTTT.

This clonotype was seen only once. CDR3 in DNA: TGCAGTGCTCTAGGACAGGGGGATTACAATGAGCAGTTCTTC. Translation: CSALGQGDYNEQFF. This chain links TRBV20-1 with TRBJ2-1, with TRBD1 identical over 10 bases. After removal of 5 bases from V and 4 bases from J, the junction contained 5 bases not matched to a gene. Per germline, CDR1 DFQATT and CDR2 SNEGSKA (reference sequence). The CDR3 length is 14 residues.

This clonotype was counted only a few times. The genes are TRBV27 and TRBJ1-6; D ambiguous. CDR3 length: 17 residues. Trimming shortened V by 5 bases and J by 0 bases, and 14 bases separated the two germline ends. CDR1 is MNHEY, CDR2 SMNVEV, per germline (reference sequence). The CDR3, as DNA: TGTGCCAGCAGTCCTCCCCGGGCTGACTCCTATAATTCACCCCTCCACTTT. It codes for CASSPPRADSYNSPLHF.

V usage is TRBV7-2 and J usage is TRBJ1-4, with D possibly being TRBD1 (6 bases). V shed 2 bases and J shed 5 bases, with 15 bases lying between them. Germline CDR1 is SGHTA and CDR2 is FQGNSA. The CDR3 totals 16 residues. The CDR3 bases are TGTGCCAGCAGCTTACAAGCACAGGGAATGAATGAAAAACTGTTTTTT. It translates to CASSLQAQGMNEKLFF.

This clonotype was seen only once. The chain couples TRBV30 to TRBJ2-2; no clear D. CDR1 GTSNPN and CDR2 SVGIG come from the germline V gene (reference sequence). Between the trimmed V and J ends, which lost 0 bases and 0 bases, there was a span of 5 bases. CDR3 length equals 14 residues. Here the CDR3 reads CAWSVLSNTGELFF. As DNA, the CDR3 is TGTGCCTGGAGTGTACTATCGAACACCGGGGAGCTGTTTTTT.

The chain employs TRBV20-1 and TRBJ1-2; D is unclear. This CDR3 has 13 residues. V lost 6 bases, J lost 3 bases, and 14 bases lay in between. The germline V gene encodes CDR1 DFQATT and CDR2 SNEGSKA (reference sequence). The CDR3 region is CSAEMKRDYGYTF. In nucleotides, the CDR3 is TGCAGTGCCGAGATGAAACGGGACTATGGCTACACCTTC.

This sequence joins TRBV10-3 and TRBJ1-4; perhaps TRBD1 as D (5 bases). Trimming pared 6 bases from V and 6 bases from J, leaving 11 bases between. The CDR3 runs 13 residues. Germline values: CDR1 ENHRY, CDR2 SYGVKD. The chain's CDR3 is CAISRGGDEKLFF. The CDR3 DNA reads as TGTGCCATCAGCCGGGGCGGCGATGAAAAACTGTTTTTT.

In this sample, this clonotype turned up a few times. The gene calls are TRBV20-1 and TRBJ2-5; 7 positions match TRBD1. V lost 3 bases to trimming and J lost 7 bases; unmatched junction nucleotides: 11. The CDR3 covers 14 residues. CDR1 is DFQATT, CDR2 SNEGSKA, per germline (reference sequence). CDR3: CSARLRDPGGTQYF. CDR3 DNA sequence: TGCAGTGCTAGGTTGCGTGATCCAGGGGGGACCCAGTACTTC.

This clonotype was observed a few times. This sequence joins TRBV7-9 and TRBJ2-1; 7 nucleotides match TRBD1. The CDR3 is 13 amino acids. The V and J ends lost 5 bases and 8 bases, in that order; junction bases with no gene match: 6. Germline V gene sequence: CDR1 SEHNR, CDR2 FQNEAQ (reference sequence). CDR3 DNA: TGTGCCAGCAGCCCGACGCAGGGGGATGAGCAGTTCTTC. Its protein is CASSPTQGDEQFF.

V usage is TRBV12-3 or TRBV12-4 and J usage is TRBJ2-5; 7 nucleotides line up with TRBD1. Losses at the gene ends were 6 bases for V and 5 bases for J; bases not matched to a gene: 9. The length of the CDR3 is 14 residues. The CDR3 nucleotides are TGTGCCAGCAGCAATCCCACAGGGGAGGAGACCCAGTACTTC. It codes for CASSNPTGEETQYF.

This clonotype was picked up a small number of times. The rearrangement uses TRBV30 and TRBJ1-5; D gene unclear. The CDR3 loop spans 13 amino acids. Germline lookup yields CDR1 GTSNPN and CDR2 SVGIG (reference sequence). Trimming cost V 0 bases and J 5 bases, with 8 bases left between them. Written as DNA, the CDR3 is TGTGCCTGGAGTGTTAAGCTAGATCAGCCCCAGCATTTT. This translates into CAWSVKLDQPQHF.

The V and J genes are TRBV30 and TRBJ1-2, with 8 bases that match TRBD1. V lost 3 bases and J lost 5; bases outside the gene matches: 11. CDR1 and CDR2 (germline): GTSNPN, SVGIG (reference sequence). The CDR3 runs to 15 residues. This CDR3 reads CAWSRGQGGEYGYTF. In DNA, the CDR3 is TGTGCCTGGAGCCGTGGACAGGGCGGGGAGTATGGCTACACCTTC.

This clonotype has more than one count but fewer than ten. The chain carries TRBV7-4 and TRBJ2-4; possibly TRBD2 for D (6 bases). The CDR3 is 15 amino acids. V was cut by 3 bases and J by 0 bases, with 9 bases left in between. Germline assignment: CDR1 SGHVT and CDR2 SQSDAQ. This CDR3 reads CASSFAGLAKNIQYF. The CDR3 DNA follows: TGTGCCAGCAGCTTTGCGGGATTAGCCAAAAACATTCAGTACTTC.

This clonotype was seen a few times. This rearrangement joins TRBV7-8 to TRBJ1-1, with D perhaps TRBD1 (5 bases). V gave up 5 bases and J gave up 5 bases, with 15 bases separating them. CDR1 is SGHVS, CDR2 FQNEAQ, per germline. The CDR3 loop spans 14 amino acids. The CDR3 protein is CASSLGPGETEAFF. The CDR3 DNA follows: TGTGCCAGCAGCCTCGGGCCGGGGGAGACTGAAGCTTTCTTT.

The rearrangement links TRBV19 to TRBJ2-2; tentative D call: TRBD1 (7 bases). CDR3 length: 16 residues. CDR1 LNHDA and CDR2 SQIVND come from the germline V gene (reference sequence). V lost 1 base to trimming and J lost 5 bases, with 14 bases between them. This CDR3 is CASSIAGGGRTGELFF. The CDR3 bases are TGTGCCAGTAGTATAGCCGGAGGGGGCCGGACCGGGGAGCTGTTTTTT.

In its sample, this clonotype was seen a few times. The chain recombines TRBV7-9 with TRBJ1-2, with D possibly being TRBD1 (6 bases). The CDR3 runs 14 residues. Deletions cut 5 bases from V and 2 bases from J, with 12 bases between. Germline CDR1 is SEHNR and CDR2 is FQNEAQ (reference sequence). DNA for the CDR3: TGTGCCAGCAGCCCGAGGACAGAAAACTATGGCTACACCTTC. Protein: CASSPRTENYGYTF.

This clonotype showed up just a few times. The chain uses TRBV12-3 or TRBV12-4 and TRBJ2-4, with 7 bases aligning to TRBD1. V lost 6 bases and J lost 2; bases outside the gene matches: 10. This CDR3 region has 16 residues. CDR3 coding DNA: TGTGCCAGCAGCCGCGACAGGGTGGGAACCAAAAACATTCAGTACTTC. Its translation is CASSRDRVGTKNIQYF.

This clonotype is labeled as medium-sized (0.01 to 0.1%). V usage is TRBV29-1 and J usage is TRBJ1-1, with 8 bases aligning to TRBD1. The J segment lost 4 bases and the V segment lost 6 bases, leaving 16 bases of the junction unmatched. CDR1 and CDR2 from the germline V gene are SQVTM and ANQGSEA. The CDR3 runs to 16 residues. CDR3 DNA sequence: TGCAGCGTGAGAGGTCCCGACAGGGGTTGGGGCACTGAAGCTTTCTTT. The encoded protein is CSVRGPDRGWGTEAFF.